This entry is about one T cell receptor (beta chain). As yet, its antigen is unknown. The record originates from a study of cytomegalovirus exposure and HLA in healthy donors. General study results and limits: It was only CMV serostatus that was available as immune exposure information. A later analysis found TCR association rates differed by HLA locus, highest for DRB1 and lowest for HLA-C. The analysis excluded some indistinguishable V segments, including TRBV6-2 and TRBV6-3. A later analysis found that most CMV-associated TCR beta chains appeared HLA-restricted.

The PCR used 60 Vbeta and 13 Jbeta primers. Data came from immunoSEQ multiplex PCR; TCRdb stores just in-frame clones and leaves some out. This sample has about 18,000 clones, with roughly 75% found just once. There are 13 residues in the CDR3. V trimming: 6 bases; J trimming: 4 bases; junction bases outside the gene matches: 4. CDR1 MNHEY and CDR2 SVGAGI come from the germline V gene. This TCR derives from a man younger than 35 in good health and CMV-seronegative. Sequences were obtained from PBMCs. This rearrangement joins TRBV6-5 to TRBJ1-2; 8 positions match TRBD1. For the CDR3, the DNA is TGTGCCAGCAGGCGAACAGGGGGCTATGGCTACACCTTC. Amino acids: CASRRTGGYGYTF.